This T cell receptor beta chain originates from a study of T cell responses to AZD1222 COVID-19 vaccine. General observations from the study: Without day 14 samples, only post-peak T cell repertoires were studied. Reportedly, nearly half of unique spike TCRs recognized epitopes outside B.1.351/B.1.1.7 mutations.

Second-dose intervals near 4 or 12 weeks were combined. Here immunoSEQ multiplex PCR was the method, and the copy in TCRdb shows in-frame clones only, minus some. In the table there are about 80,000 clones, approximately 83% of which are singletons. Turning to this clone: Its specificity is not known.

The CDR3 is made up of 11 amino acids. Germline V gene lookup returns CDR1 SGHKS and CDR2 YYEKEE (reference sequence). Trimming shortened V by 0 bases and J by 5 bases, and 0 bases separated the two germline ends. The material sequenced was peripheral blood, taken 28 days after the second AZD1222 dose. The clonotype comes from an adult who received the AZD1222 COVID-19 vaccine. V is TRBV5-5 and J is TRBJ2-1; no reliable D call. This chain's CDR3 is CASSLDNEQFF. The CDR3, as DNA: TGTGCCAGCAGCTTGGACAATGAGCAGTTCTTC.